This entry describes one T cell receptor beta chain. Its specificity is not known. This entry belongs to a study of T cell responses to AZD1222 COVID-19 vaccine. Turning to the study itself: Second-dose groups at about 4 or about 12 weeks were pooled.

Whole-study findings and limits: Vaccine-associated CD4 TCRs ranged over spike, dominating at 160-218 and 743-854. Among the donors, most were white British and more were female, and clonal diversity was possibly underestimated. Only a handful of individuals given AZD1222 were seropositive at baseline.

With 5 bases clipped from V and 3 bases from J, the junction kept 9 bases outside the gene matches. The CDR3 runs 17 residues. Germline V lookup: CDR1 SGHTA, CDR2 FQGNSA. The data were produced by immunoSEQ multiplex PCR, yet TCRdb's version contains in-frame clones alone and is incomplete. The table records over 110,000 clones, about 92% of them present only once. The sequencing used peripheral blood, collected on day 0 of AZD1222 vaccination. This clonotype was sampled from an adult in good health. The chain uses TRBV7-2 and TRBJ2-2; 10 bases agree with TRBD1. The CDR3 sequence is CASSLLTGGSYTGELFF. In nucleotides, the CDR3 is TGTGCCAGCAGCCTCCTGACAGGGGGCTCGTACACCGGGGAGCTGTTTTTT.